This T cell receptor (beta chain) was profiled in a study of blood T cell repertoires in COVID-19. The CDR3 loop spans 15 amino acids. CDR1 is LNHDA and CDR2 is SQIVND in the germline V gene (reference sequence). Trimming removed 3 bases from V and 3 bases from J; junction bases left unmatched: 5. Clones were sequenced by immunoSEQ multiplex PCR, and TCRdb holds only the in-frame ones, with some missing. The sample yields 150,000 to 200,000 clones, under 90% seen once. The J gene is TRBJ2-1, the V gene TRBV19, with TRBD2 matching 7 bases. The source material was peripheral blood. The sequence was collected from a man aged 55 to 70 with acute or convalescent COVID-19. The CDR3 bases are TGTGCCAGTAGTATTTGGAGCGGGGTCTACAATGAGCAGTTCTTC. Translating gives CASSIWSGVYNEQFF.